The 24 T cell receptor beta chains reported below all come from one sample, sequenced in a study of T cells in Graves' hyperthyroidism and ophthalmopathy. TCR beta CDR3 regions were amplified from RNA. HTBI primers were the set used in a first-round RT-PCR of the TCR CDR3. TCRdb passed the multiplex PCR reads through MiXCR, listing each CDR3 protein once. The sample includes about 600,000 distinct CDR3 sequences, roughly 16% seen only once; the top ten take roughly 3%. The sample comprised blood. Receptor source: a woman aged 40 to 50 with Graves' ophthalmopathy.

The chain links TRBV27 to TRBJ1-4; D may be TRBD1 (5 bases). Looked up from germline, CDR1 is MNHEY and CDR2 is SMNVEV (reference sequence). Trimming stripped 10 bases from V and 3 bases from J, with 18 bases between. The CDR3 is 15 amino acids. The CDR3 here is CANYSRDASNEKLFF. CDR3 sequence (DNA): TGTGCCAATTATAGCCGGGACGCCTCTAATGAAAAACTGTTTTTT.

This clonotype was counted at least ten times. This chain links TRBV3-1 with TRBJ2-3, with 10 bases matching TRBD2. The CDR3 spans 19 residues. Germline lookup yields CDR1 LGHDT and CDR2 YNNKEL (reference sequence). With V trimmed by 1 base and J by 3 bases, 13 bases remained unmatched. The CDR3 loop reads CASSQGARTSGLGTDTQYF. The DNA for the CDR3 is TGTGCCAGCAGCCAAGGGGCCAGGACTAGCGGTTTAGGGACAGATACGCAGTATTTT.

The V call is TRBV27, the J call TRBJ2-5; no reliable D call. Trimming took 5 bases from V and 4 from J, leaving 5 bases between them. This CDR3 is built from 11 residues. Germline CDR1 and CDR2: MNHEY and SMNVEV (reference sequence). The CDR3 region has the DNA TGTGCCAGCAGTAACGGAGAGACCCAGTACTTC. Its protein is CASSNGETQYF.

In its sample, this clonotype was seen a few times. This chain connects TRBV10-3 to TRBJ1-6, with a possible D match to TRBD1 (6 bases). This CDR3 has 14 residues. Germline V gene sequence: CDR1 ENHRY, CDR2 SYGVKD. The V end lost 5 bases, the J end lost 6 bases, and 11 bases lay between the germline ends. CDR3 loop: CAISTDRSNSPLHF. As DNA, the CDR3 is TGTGCCATCAGTACGGACAGATCTAATTCACCCCTCCACTTT.

This clonotype was recorded a few times. The V gene is TRBV3-1, the J gene TRBJ2-1; maybe TRBD2 (7 bases). V gave up 6 bases and J gave up 7 bases, with 19 bases separating them. This CDR3 has 15 residues. CDR1 LGHDT and CDR2 YNNKEL come from the germline V gene (reference sequence). The CDR3 DNA sequence: TGTGCCAGCAGTTATAACAGGGAAGCGGGGAATGAGCAGTTCTTC. Translation: CASSYNREAGNEQFF.

This clonotype was recorded a few times. The chain carries TRBV28 and TRBJ1-2; the D gene is possibly TRBD1 (5 bases). Trimming removed 3 bases at V and 8 bases at J, with 13 bases between. CDR3 size: 13 residues. CDR1 MDHEN and CDR2 SYDVKM come from the germline V gene. CDR3 nucleotides: TGTGCCAGCAGTTTTGGGGGTACTAACGGCTACACCTTC. This encodes CASSFGGTNGYTF.

With regard to this clonotype: Since no conserved phenylalanine or tryptophan closes the CDR3, a read error is the likely cause. CDR3 protein: CSARQGAGSETQYY. CDR3 bases: TGCAGTGCTAGACAGGGGGCAGGGTCGGAGACCCAGTACTAC. The V call is TRBV20-1, the J call TRBJ2-5, with 8 bases that match TRBD1. The CDR3 runs to 14 residues. The germline CDR1 and CDR2 sequences are DFQATT and SNEGSKA (reference sequence). V gave up 2 bases and J gave up 5 bases; unmatched junction bases: 7.

The rearrangement links TRBV25-1 to TRBJ2-5; D ambiguous. The CDR3 has 20 amino acids. Per germline, CDR1 MGHDK and CDR2 SYGVNS. The ends were cut back, 1 base at V and 1 base at J, with 25 bases in the middle. CDR3 DNA: TGTGCCAGCAGTGAATCCGCGTCGGGTTTAGCTCCCGCTGGCCAAGAGACCCAGTACTTC. Translating gives CASSESASGLAPAGQETQYF.

The J gene is TRBJ2-5, the V gene TRBV28; D tentatively fits TRBD1 or TRBD2 (5 bases each). Germline assignment: CDR1 MDHEN and CDR2 SYDVKM. The CDR3 consists of 14 residues. Trimming removed 6 bases from V and 4 bases from J, with 15 bases in between. Here the CDR3 reads CASRPAAGRETQYF. DNA of the CDR3: TGTGCCAGCAGACCAGCGGCAGGGAGAGAGACCCAGTACTTC.

The chain combines TRBV5-5 with TRBJ1-5, with D unresolved. This CDR3 is built from 13 residues. Germline V lookup: CDR1 SGHKS, CDR2 YYEKEE (reference sequence). Deletions cut 0 bases from V and 5 bases from J, with 6 bases between. As DNA, the CDR3 is TGTGCCAGCAGCTTGGCCGCGGATCAGCCCCAGCATTTT. Translated, it gives CASSLAADQPQHF.

This clonotype has at least ten counts. This chain connects TRBV27 to TRBJ2-1; D not certain. The length of the CDR3 is 14 residues. Germline V CDR1 and CDR2: MNHEY, SMNVEV (reference sequence). V lost 5 bases, J lost 2 bases, and 10 bases lay in between. CDR3 region: CASSPQDAYNEQFF. The CDR3 nucleotides read TGTGCCAGCAGTCCCCAGGACGCCTACAATGAGCAGTTCTTC.

This clonotype was seen more than once but under ten times. This sequence joins TRBV2 and TRBJ2-7; D is uncertain. Germline assignment: CDR1 SNHLY and CDR2 FYNNEI. The CDR3 totals 14 residues. V lost 6 bases and J 5 bases, leaving 17 bases between the germline ends. This CDR3 is CASSQGGLANEQYF. The CDR3 DNA is TGTGCCAGCAGCCAAGGTGGTTTAGCCAACGAGCAGTACTTC. The complete variable domain, with remaining parts taken from reference TRBV2 and TRBJ2-7, reads EPEVTQTPSHQVTQMGQEVILRCVPISNHLYFYWYRQILGQKVEFLVSFYNNEISEKSEIFDDQFSVERPDGSNFTLKIRSTKLEDSAMYFCASSQGGLANEQYFGPGTRLTVT.

The rearrangement uses TRBV6-1 and TRBJ2-7, with D perhaps matching TRBD1 (8 bases). The CDR3 has 16 residues. V was pared by 7 bases and J by 4 bases, with 23 bases between. Germline lookup yields CDR1 MNHNS and CDR2 SASEGT. The CDR3 nucleotides are TGTGCCAGCACCAATACAGGGGGGGGACACTGGTACGAGCAGTACTTC. It translates to CASTNTGGGHWYEQYF.

This clonotype was counted only a few times. The chain recombines TRBV5-4 with TRBJ2-5; TRBD2 matches at 9 bases. V was clipped by 0 bases and J by 5 bases; unmatched bases: 8. The CDR3 is 16 amino acids. Germline V gene lookup returns CDR1 SGHNT and CDR2 YYREEE (reference sequence). In nucleotides, the CDR3 is TGTGCCAGCAGCTTGGACCTTAGCGGGGGATATGAGACCCAGTACTTC. This encodes CASSLDLSGGYETQYF. The whole variable domain, remainder taken from reference TRBV5-4 and TRBJ2-5, is ETGVTQSPTHLIKTRGQQVTLRCSSQSGHNTVSWYQQALGQGPQFIFQYYREEENGRGNFPPRFSGLQFPNYSSELNVNALELDDSALYLCASSLDLSGGYETQYFGPGTRLLVL.

The CDR3 bases are TGCGCCAGCAGCTTGGTCGGGGGTAGCGGGAAGGAGACCCAGTACTTC. Amino acids: CASSLVGGSGKETQYF. The chain recombines TRBV5-1 with TRBJ2-5; TRBD2 aligns across 8 bases. Per germline, CDR1 SGHRS and CDR2 YFSETQ. J lost 5 bases, V lost 0 bases, and 9 bases had no gene match. The CDR3 consists of 16 residues.

This clonotype was counted many times. The rearrangement joins TRBV28 to TRBJ2-7; TRBD1 might be the D (5 bases). V was clipped by 3 bases and J by 4 bases, with 10 bases between them. Germline CDR1 is MDHEN and CDR2 is SYDVKM. The CDR3 has 13 amino acids. CDR3 amino acids: CASSFRVRYEQYF. The CDR3 region has the DNA TGTGCCAGCAGTTTCAGGGTAAGGTACGAGCAGTACTTC.

There are a few counts of this clonotype. The rearrangement links TRBV28 to TRBJ2-1, with TRBD2 matching over 10 bases. The CDR3 loop spans 15 amino acids. With 2 bases clipped from V and 6 bases from J, the junction kept 4 bases outside the gene matches. Germline values: CDR1 MDHEN, CDR2 SYDVKM. CDR3 in amino acids: CASSLVLAGSNEQFF. CDR3 DNA sequence: TGTGCCAGCAGTTTAGTACTAGCGGGAAGCAATGAGCAGTTCTTC.

This clonotype was found a few times. The chain couples TRBV4-1 to TRBJ2-1; 8 bases match TRBD2. The ends lost 6 bases at V and 7 bases at J; junction bases unmatched: 14. The CDR3 is 16 amino acids. The germline CDR1 and CDR2 sequences are MGHRA and YSYEKL. The CDR3 bases are TGCGCCAGCAGGCGACCGGGGACTAGGGCAGGGAATGAGCAGTTCTTC. Amino acid sequence: CASRRPGTRAGNEQFF.

This clonotype was observed many times. The chain couples TRBV5-1 to TRBJ2-1; 9 nucleotides align to TRBD2. The germline gives CDR1 SGHRS, CDR2 YFSETQ. This CDR3 contains 15 residues. J was trimmed by 9 bases and V by 2 bases; bases with no gene match: 9. This CDR3 is CASSFEIAGAGEQFF. The CDR3 bases are TGCGCCAGCAGCTTCGAAATAGCGGGAGCTGGTGAGCAGTTCTTC.

This clonotype was counted at least ten times. This chain uses TRBV3-1 with TRBJ2-1; 10 nucleotides agree with TRBD2. V was pared by 2 bases and J by 4 bases, with 2 bases of the junction left unmatched. This CDR3 has 15 residues. The germline CDR1 and CDR2 sequences are LGHDT and YNNKEL (reference sequence). In DNA, the CDR3 is TGTGCCAGCAGCCAACTAGCGGGAGCGTACAATGAGCAGTTCTTC. Translated, it gives CASSQLAGAYNEQFF.

The chain joins TRBV10-3 to TRBJ2-5; TRBD2 agrees at 7 bases. Germline trimming cut 10 bases from V and 4 bases from J; bases unmatched to any gene: 18. The V gene's germline CDR1 is ENHRY and CDR2 SYGVKD. CDR3 length equals 16 residues. CDR3 in amino acids: CATDNGMGGRGETQYF. For the CDR3, the DNA is TGTGCCACCGATAACGGGATGGGGGGGAGAGGAGAGACCCAGTACTTC.

The CDR3 reads CASSPASGTLSNQPQHF. The CDR3 region has the DNA TGTGCCAGCAGCCCCGCGAGTGGGACCCTTAGCAATCAGCCCCAGCATTTT. The rearrangement joins TRBV7-8 to TRBJ1-5, with a tentative D call TRBD1 (5 bases). Germline lookup yields CDR1 SGHVS and CDR2 FQNEAQ. The CDR3 is made up of 17 amino acids. V was shortened by 5 bases and J by 0 bases, with 17 bases between the two germline ends.

This clonotype was seen a handful of times. This chain connects TRBV27 to TRBJ1-5, with 12 bases fitting TRBD1. Germline V gene sequence: CDR1 MNHEY, CDR2 SMNVEV (reference sequence). Trimming took 3 bases from V and 2 from J; bases not matched to a gene: 5. This CDR3 is 17 amino acids long. CDR3 loop: CASSFSGQGAGNQPQHF. In DNA, the CDR3 is TGTGCCAGCAGTTTTTCGGGACAGGGGGCCGGCAATCAGCCCCAGCATTTT.

This chain links TRBV27 with TRBJ2-7; 8 nucleotides align to TRBD2. This CDR3 is built from 14 residues. Germline lookup yields CDR1 MNHEY and CDR2 SMNVEV (reference sequence). The ends lost 9 bases at V and 5 bases at J; junction bases unmatched: 12. CDR3 in DNA: TGTGCCAGTAGCGGGACCCAGCGTGGCCACGAGCAGTACTTC. It encodes CASSGTQRGHEQYF.